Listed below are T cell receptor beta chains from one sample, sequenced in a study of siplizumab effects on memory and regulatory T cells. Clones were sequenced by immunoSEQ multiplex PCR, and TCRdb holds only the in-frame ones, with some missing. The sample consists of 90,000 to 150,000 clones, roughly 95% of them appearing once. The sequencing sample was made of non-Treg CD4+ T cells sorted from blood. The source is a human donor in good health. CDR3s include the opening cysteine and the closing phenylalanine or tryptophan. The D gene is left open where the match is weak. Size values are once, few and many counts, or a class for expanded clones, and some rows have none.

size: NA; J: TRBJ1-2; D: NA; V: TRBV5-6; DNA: TGTGCCAGCACCACTTTGGTGGTTCCGTATGGCTACACCTTC; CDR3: CASTTLVVPYGYTF
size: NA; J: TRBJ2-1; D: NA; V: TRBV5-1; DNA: TGCGCCAGCAGCTGGGGTGGGAGCGCCTACAATGAGCAGTTCTTC; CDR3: CASSWGGSAYNEQFF
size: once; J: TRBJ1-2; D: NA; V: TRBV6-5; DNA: TGTGCCAGCAGTTACAGGGGGGGGTATGGCTACACCTTC; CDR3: CASSYRGGYGYTF
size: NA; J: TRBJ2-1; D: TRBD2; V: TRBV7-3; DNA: TGTGCCAGCAGCCTAACTAGCGGGGGGTTTAATGAGCAGTTCTTC; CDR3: CASSLTSGGFNEQFF
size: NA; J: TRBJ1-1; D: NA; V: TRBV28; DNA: TGTGCCAGCAGTTCGCGGGGGGAAGTGGGTGAAGCTTTCTTT; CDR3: CASSSRGEVGEAFF
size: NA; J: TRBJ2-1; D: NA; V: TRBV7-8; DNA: TGTGCCAGCAGCTTACGGCGCCATGAGCAGTTCTTC; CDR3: CASSLRRHEQFF
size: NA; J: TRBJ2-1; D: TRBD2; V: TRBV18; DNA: TGTGCCAGCTCACTACCGACTAGCGGGAGAACTGAGCAGTTCTTC; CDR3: CASSLPTSGRTEQFF
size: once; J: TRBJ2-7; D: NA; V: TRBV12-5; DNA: TGTGCTAGTGGTTTTGGTTACGAGCAGTACTTC; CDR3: CASGFGYEQYF
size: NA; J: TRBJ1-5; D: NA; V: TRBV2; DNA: TGTGCCAGCAGTCTCACAGGGTACAATCAGCCCCAGCATTTT; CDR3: CASSLTGYNQPQHF
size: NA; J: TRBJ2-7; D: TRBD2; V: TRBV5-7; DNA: TGTGCCAGCAGCCCCGGGACTAGCGGGGGCCCAAGCTCCTACGAGCAGTACTTC; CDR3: CASSPGTSGGPSSYEQYF
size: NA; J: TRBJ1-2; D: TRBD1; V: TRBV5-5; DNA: TGTGCCAGCAGCTCCGACAGGGGGCATGGCTACACCTTC; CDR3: CASSSDRGHGYTF
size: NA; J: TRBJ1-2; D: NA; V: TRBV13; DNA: TGTGCCAGCAGCTTATCCTATGGCTACACCTTC; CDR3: CASSLSYGYTF
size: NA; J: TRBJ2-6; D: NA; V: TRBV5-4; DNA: TGTGCCAGCAGCCAAAACTCTGGGGCCAACGTCCTGACTTTC; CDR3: CASSQNSGANVLTF
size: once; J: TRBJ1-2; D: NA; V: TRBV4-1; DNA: TGCGCCAGCAGCCATGAAAGAGCTAACTATGGCTACACCTTC; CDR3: CASSHERANYGYTF
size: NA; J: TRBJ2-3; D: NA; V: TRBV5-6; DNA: TGTGCCAGCAGCTTGGGTATGGGGGAAACCACAGATACGCAGTATTTT; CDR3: CASSLGMGETTDTQYF
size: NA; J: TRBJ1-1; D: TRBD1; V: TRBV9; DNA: TGTGCCAGCCCTATTGAGACAGGGGTCCTCACTGAAGCTTTCTTT; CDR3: CASPIETGVLTEAFF
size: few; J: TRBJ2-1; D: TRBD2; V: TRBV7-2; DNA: TGTGCCAGCAGCACTAGCGGGGGGGCGTCCTACAATGAGCAGTTCTTC; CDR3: CASSTSGGASYNEQFF
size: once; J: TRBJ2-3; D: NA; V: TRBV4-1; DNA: TGCGCCAGCGCGGGTAGGGGGGGTACGCAGTATTTT; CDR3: CASAGRGGTQYF
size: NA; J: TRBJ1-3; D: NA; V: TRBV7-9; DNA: TGTGCCAGCAGCCATACGCAAAACTCTGGAAACACCATATATTTT; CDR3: CASSHTQNSGNTIYF
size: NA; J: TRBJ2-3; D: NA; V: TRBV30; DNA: TGTGCCTGGAGTATTACAGATACGCAGTATTTT; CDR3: CAWSITDTQYF
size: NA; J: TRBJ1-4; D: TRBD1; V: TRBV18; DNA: TGTGCCAGCTCCCCACAGGGGGCGCTTACTAATGAAAAACTGTTTTTT; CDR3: CASSPQGALTNEKLFF
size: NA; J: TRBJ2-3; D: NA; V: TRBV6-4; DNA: TGTGCCAGCAGTGAAGAGTATTCAGATACGCAGTATTTT; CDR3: CASSEEYSDTQYF
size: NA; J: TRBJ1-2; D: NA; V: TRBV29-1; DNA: TGCAGCGTGGGAGCCGGGGTGGGGGTTACTAACTATGGCTACACCTTC; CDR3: CSVGAGVGVTNYGYTF
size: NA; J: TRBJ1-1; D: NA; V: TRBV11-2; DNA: TGTGCCAGCAGCACCTGGGAGACTGAAGCTTTCTTT; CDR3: CASSTWETEAFF
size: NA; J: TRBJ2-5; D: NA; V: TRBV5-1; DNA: TGCGCCAGCAGCTTGGAAGGCCAGATGGAGACCCAGTACTTC; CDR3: CASSLEGQMETQYF
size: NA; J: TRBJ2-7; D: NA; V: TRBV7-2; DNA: TGTGCCAGCAGCTCCGGGACACCCTACGAGCAGTACTTC; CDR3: CASSSGTPYEQYF
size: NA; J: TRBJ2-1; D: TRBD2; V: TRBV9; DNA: TGTGCCAGCAGCGTCTCTAGCGGGGGCCCAAGCTCCTACAATGAGCAGTTCTTC; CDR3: CASSVSSGGPSSYNEQFF
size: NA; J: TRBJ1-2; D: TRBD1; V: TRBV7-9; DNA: TGTGCCAGCAGCTTAGCGCAGACAGGGGCTAACTATGGCTACACCTTC; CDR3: CASSLAQTGANYGYTF
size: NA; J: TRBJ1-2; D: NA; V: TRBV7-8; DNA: TGTGCCAGCAGCTTATCAACAGGCCCCCTTAACTATGGCTACACCTTC; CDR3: CASSLSTGPLNYGYTF
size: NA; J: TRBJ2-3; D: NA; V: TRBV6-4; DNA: TGTGCCAGCAGTGGCAACGAGAACACAGATACGCAGTATTTT; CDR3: CASSGNENTDTQYF
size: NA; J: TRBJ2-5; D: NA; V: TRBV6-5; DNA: TGTGCCAGCAGACCGGGCCACGGAGAGACCCAGTACTTC; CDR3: CASRPGHGETQYF
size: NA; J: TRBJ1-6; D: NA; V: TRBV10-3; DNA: TGTGCCAGCACCCCCTCTGAGGGGTCTGTTTCACCCCTCCACTTT; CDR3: CASTPSEGSVSPLHF
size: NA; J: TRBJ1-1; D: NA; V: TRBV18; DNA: TGTGCCAGCTCAGCGAACAGGGACACTGAAGCTTTCTTT; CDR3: CASSANRDTEAFF
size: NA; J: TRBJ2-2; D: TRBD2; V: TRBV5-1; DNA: TGCGCCAGCAGCTCCACTAGCGGGGGTTCGGCCGGGGAGCTGTTTTTT; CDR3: CASSSTSGGSAGELFF
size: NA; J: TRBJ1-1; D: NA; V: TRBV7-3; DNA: TGTGCCAGCAGCCCAACAGTGAACACTGAAGCTTTCTTT; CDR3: CASSPTVNTEAFF
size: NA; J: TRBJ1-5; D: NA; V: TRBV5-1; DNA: TGCGCCAGCAGCTTGTATAATAGTAGTTCGGGGCGAGGGCAGCCCCAGCATTTT; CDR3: CASSLYNSSSGRGQPQHF
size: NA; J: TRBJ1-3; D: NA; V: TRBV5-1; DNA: TGCGCCAGCAGAGTCAGTAGGGACTCTGGAAACACCATATATTTT; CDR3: CASRVSRDSGNTIYF
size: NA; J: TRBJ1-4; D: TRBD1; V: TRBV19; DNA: TGTGCCGTAGAGGACAGGGGTAAGGAAAAACTGTTTTTT; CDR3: CAVEDRGKEKLFF
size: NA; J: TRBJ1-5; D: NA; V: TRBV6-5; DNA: TGTGCCAGCAGTTACTCGTCTATCGGTATCCAGCCCCAGCATTTT; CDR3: CASSYSSIGIQPQHF
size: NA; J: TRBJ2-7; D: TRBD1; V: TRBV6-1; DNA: TGTGCCAGCGGGACAGGAGAGACCTACGAGCAGTACTTC; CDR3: CASGTGETYEQYF
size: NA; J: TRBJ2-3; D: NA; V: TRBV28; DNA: TGTGCCAGCACTTTAACCCAGGGGACAGATACGCAGTATTTT; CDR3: CASTLTQGTDTQYF
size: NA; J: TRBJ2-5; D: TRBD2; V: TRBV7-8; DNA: TGTGCCAGCAGCTTATCCCGACTAGCGGGGAAAGAGACCCAGTACTTC; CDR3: CASSLSRLAGKETQYF
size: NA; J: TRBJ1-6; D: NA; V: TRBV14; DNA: TGTGCCAGCAGCCAAGACCTTCTCCCAGGAAATTCACCCCTCCACTTT; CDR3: CASSQDLLPGNSPLHF
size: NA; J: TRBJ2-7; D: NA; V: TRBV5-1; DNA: TGCGCCAGCAGTACAAGCGACTCCTACGAGCAGTACTTC; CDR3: CASSTSDSYEQYF
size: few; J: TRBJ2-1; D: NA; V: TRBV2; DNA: TGTGCCAGCAGTGAGCCTACTTACCATTCTGATGGTCCGACCCTTTACAATGAGCAGTTCTTC; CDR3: CASSEPTYHSDGPTLYNEQFF
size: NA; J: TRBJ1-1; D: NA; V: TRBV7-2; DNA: TGTGCCAGCAGCTTAGGGGGGCTCATGAACACTGAAGCTTTCTTT; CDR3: CASSLGGLMNTEAFF
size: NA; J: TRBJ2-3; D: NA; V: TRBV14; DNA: TGTGCCAGCAGCCAAGTAGGGCCCCTCACAGATACGCAGTATTTT; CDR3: CASSQVGPLTDTQYF
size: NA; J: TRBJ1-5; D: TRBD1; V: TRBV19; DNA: TGTGCCAGTAGTATACGACAGGGGGCAAGTCAGCCCCAGCATTTT; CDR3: CASSIRQGASQPQHF
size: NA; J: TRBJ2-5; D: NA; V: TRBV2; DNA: TGTGCCGGAGGGTGGGGGGCCGAGACCCAGTACTTC; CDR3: CAGGWGAETQYF